One sample yielded the 10 T cell receptor beta chains listed below, sequenced in a study of read filtering for tumor transcriptome and immune sequencing. From 300 to 400 ng of RNA, a library with molecular barcoded alpha/delta and beta/gamma adaptors was made. From the reads, TCRdb called clonotypes with MiXCR, one entry per CDR3 protein. Of around 60,000 distinct CDR3 sequences in the sample, roughly 19% are singletons; the top ten hold over 12%. Sequences were obtained from a population of CD138-negative cells sorted from bone marrow. The receptors derive from a donor at least 40 years old with multiple myeloma.

In its sample, this clonotype was seen many times. DNA of the CDR3: TGTGCCAGCAGCTTTGACGGCTATGGCTACACCTTC. Protein sequence: CASSFDGYGYTF. The rearrangement uses TRBV11-2 and TRBJ1-2; D call uncertain. CDR1 and CDR2 (germline): SGHAT, FQNNGV. Trimming removed 3 bases from V and 4 bases from J, with 6 bases in between. The CDR3 length is 12 residues.

As concerns this clonotype: This CDR3 is missing its conserved last phenylalanine or tryptophan, likely due to a read error. The V gene is TRBV14, the J gene TRBJ2-5; D is uncertain. Germline V lookup: CDR1 SGHDN, CDR2 FVKESK. The CDR3 covers 15 residues. V lost 4 bases and J lost 8, with 20 bases in between. DNA for the CDR3: TGTGCCAGCAGCCGGCCCTCACGGGCTAGGGAAACCCAGTACTTG. It translates to CASSRPSRARETQYL.

The genes are TRBV20-1 and TRBJ2-6; 7 bases are shared with TRBD1. This CDR3 is 18 amino acids long. CDR1 and CDR2 (germline): DFQATT, SNEGSKA (reference sequence). Unmatched junction bases numbered 9, after V lost 1 base and J lost 0 bases. Here the CDR3 DNA reads TGCAGTGCTAGAGGTGGGCGACAGGGATACTCTGGGGCCAACGTCCTGACTTTC. Its protein product is CSARGGRQGYSGANVLTF.

This clonotype was seen many times. The V and J genes are TRBV13 and TRBJ2-3; maybe TRBD2 (5 bases). The CDR3 spans 15 residues. CDR1 and CDR2 (germline): PRHDT, FYEKMQ (reference sequence). Trimming took off 10 bases at V and 0 bases at J, with 17 bases between the two ends. This CDR3 reads CATTSARASTDTQYF. The CDR3 coding sequence is TGTGCCACCACCTCCGCGCGGGCTAGCACAGATACGCAGTATTTT.

The chain links TRBV2 to TRBJ2-3, with a weak D call TRBD1 (5 bases). This CDR3 has 14 amino acids. Germline V gene lookup returns CDR1 SNHLY and CDR2 FYNNEI. V was cut by 2 bases and J by 3 bases, with 9 bases left in between. The CDR3 loop reads CASSENRRTDTQYF. The CDR3 DNA is TGTGCCAGCAGTGAAAACAGGAGAACAGATACGCAGTATTTT.

In its sample, this clonotype is medium-sized. The CDR3 reads CASSLGDTQYF. The CDR3 nucleotides are TGTGCCAGCAGTTTAGGTGATACGCAGTATTTT. The chain employs TRBV28 and TRBJ2-3; D unresolved. Germline V CDR1 and CDR2: MDHEN, SYDVKM. The CDR3 spans 11 residues. Trimming removed 2 bases at V and 6 bases at J, with 3 bases between.

There are many counts of this clonotype. The V and J genes are TRBV5-1 and TRBJ2-5; TRBD1 matches at 11 bases. The CDR3 has 15 amino acids. Losses at the gene ends were 0 bases for V and 5 bases for J; bases not matched to a gene: 3. Germline V gene lookup returns CDR1 SGHRS and CDR2 YFSETQ. The CDR3 spells CASSLVGQGAETQYF. DNA of the CDR3: TGCGCCAGCAGCTTGGTAGGACAGGGGGCTGAGACCCAGTACTTC.

This clonotype was counted only a few times. This chain links TRBV6-1 with TRBJ2-5; D possibly corresponds to TRBD1 (5 bases). V was trimmed by 0 bases and J by 1 base, leaving 15 bases between them. The CDR3 sequence is 17 residues long. Germline V gene lookup returns CDR1 MNHNS and CDR2 SASEGT. The CDR3 loop is CASSEAFYSDSQETQYF. The CDR3 DNA is TGTGCCAGCAGTGAAGCGTTTTACTCAGACAGCCAAGAGACCCAGTACTTC.

This clonotype came up many times. The V gene is TRBV3-1, the J gene TRBJ2-6, with 10 bases lining up with TRBD1. V shed 4 bases, J shed 0 bases, and the junction held 6 bases outside the gene matches. Germline V gene data show CDR1 as LGHDT and CDR2 as YNNKEL (reference sequence). The CDR3 runs to 18 residues. This CDR3 is CASSRPGTGVSGANVLTF. The CDR3 bases are TGTGCCAGCAGCCGCCCAGGGACAGGGGTCTCTGGGGCCAACGTCCTGACTTTC.

The chain recombines TRBV5-1 with TRBJ1-5; TRBD1 matches 11 bases. This CDR3 is built from 15 residues. Germline CDR1 is SGHRS and CDR2 is YFSETQ. V lost 4 bases, J lost 4 bases, and 4 bases stayed unmatched. This chain's CDR3 is CASSAGQGANQPQHF. The CDR3 DNA reads TGCGCCAGCAGCGCTGGACAGGGGGCAAATCAGCCCCAGCATTTT.